One and the same sample provided the 18 T cell receptor beta chains below, sequenced in a study of OX40 agonist ivuxolimab in advanced cancers. Data came from immunoSEQ multiplex PCR; TCRdb stores just in-frame clones and leaves some out. Of about 49,000 clones in the sample, 75% to 90% are singletons; the top ten hold over 20%. Sequencing was performed on CD4+ or CD8+ T cells sorted from blood, taken in a trial of the OX40 agonist ivuxolimab. Receptors were obtained from an adult with an advanced solid tumor such as melanoma, head and neck, liver or kidney cancer.

V is TRBV7-6 and J is TRBJ1-4; D call uncertain. Germline CDR1 is SGHVS and CDR2 is FNYEAQ. The CDR3 length is 16 residues. V lost 2 bases and J 2 bases, leaving 12 bases between the germline ends. In DNA, the CDR3 is TGTGCCAGCAGCTTAAGGGAGATGATTACTAATGAAAAACTGTTTTTT. It is translated as CASSLREMITNEKLFF.

The rearrangement links TRBV5-6 to TRBJ2-7, with D perhaps TRBD1 or TRBD2 (6 bases each). CDR1 is SGHDT, CDR2 YYEEEE, per germline. The CDR3 is 16 amino acids. Trimming took off 5 bases at V and 0 bases at J, with 18 bases between the two ends. The CDR3 DNA is TGTGCCAGCAGTCAGGGGACTGGACCTCCCTCCTACGAGCAGTACTTC. This encodes CASSQGTGPPSYEQYF.

The rearrangement links TRBV19 to TRBJ2-7; the D is unclear. V shed 3 bases and J shed 5 bases, with 11 bases lying between them. The CDR3 runs 13 residues. Per germline, CDR1 LNHDA and CDR2 SQIVND (reference sequence). The CDR3 region is CASSMTLYHEQYV. CDR3 nucleotides: TGTGCCAGTAGTATGACACTATACCACGAGCAGTACGTC.

The rearrangement links TRBV9 to TRBJ2-2; D may be TRBD2 (6 bases). The CDR3 covers 15 residues. From germline, CDR1 is SGDLS and CDR2 YYNGEE. Trimming took off 2 bases at V and 3 bases at J, with 11 bases between the two ends. The CDR3 loop is CASSVRGGDTGELFF. CDR3 DNA: TGTGCCAGCAGCGTGCGGGGCGGAGACACCGGGGAGCTGTTTTTT.

J is TRBJ2-7 and V is TRBV28; D tentatively fits TRBD1 or TRBD2 (5 bases each). CDR1 is MDHEN and CDR2 is SYDVKM in the germline V gene. Trimming took 7 bases from V and 7 from J, leaving 29 bases between them. This CDR3 contains 17 residues. The CDR3 coding sequence is TGTGCCAGCATTAACCGGGACGGCAGAGAGACAAGGCGGGAGCAGTACTTC. Protein sequence: CASINRDGRETRREQYF.

This chain uses TRBV11-1 with TRBJ1-1; D is ambiguous. Germline CDR1 is SGHAT and CDR2 is FQDESV (reference sequence). This CDR3 contains 15 residues. Trimming removed 2 bases from V and 2 bases from J, with 12 bases in between. Here the CDR3 reads CASSLNRVGNTEAFF. The CDR3 bases are TGTGCCAGCAGCTTAAATCGGGTTGGAAACACTGAAGCTTTCTTT.

This chain links TRBV19 with TRBJ1-5, with no clear D. V shed 8 bases and J shed 3 bases, with 20 bases lying between them. The CDR3 length is 16 residues. CDR1 and CDR2 from the germline V gene are LNHDA and SQIVND (reference sequence). The CDR3 DNA sequence: TGTGCCAGTGGGGAGTATGGGCCCCTAGCCAATCAGCCCCAGCATTTT. This translates into CASGEYGPLANQPQHF.

The rearrangement uses TRBV7-2 and TRBJ2-7; possibly TRBD2 for D (7 bases). Trimming stripped 5 bases from V and 6 bases from J, with 14 bases between. The CDR3 has 13 residues. Germline V gene lookup returns CDR1 SGHTA and CDR2 FQGNSA. The CDR3 nucleotides read TGTGCCAGCAGCCGGGAGGCCAGGGGCGAGCAGTACTTC. This sequence encodes CASSREARGEQYF.

This clone was counted only a few times. The rearrangement links TRBV9 to TRBJ1-6; D not certain. CDR1 is SGDLS and CDR2 is YYNGEE in the germline V gene. This CDR3 has 15 amino acids. V lost 3 bases and J 5 bases, leaving 12 bases between the germline ends. CDR3 in amino acids: CASSDGRNHNSPLHF. The CDR3 DNA reads as TGTGCCAGCAGCGACGGACGGAATCATAATTCACCCCTCCACTTT. The variable domain in full, with the rest retrieved from reference TRBV9 and TRBJ1-6, is DSGVTQTPKHLITATGQRVTLRCSPRSGDLSVYWYQQSLDQGLQFLIQYYNGEERAKGNILERFSAQQFPDLHSELNLSSLELGDSALYFCASSDGRNHNSPLHFGNGTRLTVT.

This chain joins TRBV5-4 and TRBJ2-3; tentative D call: TRBD1 (5 bases). Deletions cut 7 bases from V and 1 base from J, with 10 bases between. The CDR3 length is 13 residues. In germline, CDR1 is SGHNT, CDR2 YYREEE (reference sequence). DNA for the CDR3: TGTGCCAGCTGGTTACAGGGCACAGATACGCAGTATTTT. This encodes CASWLQGTDTQYF.

This rearrangement joins TRBV28 to TRBJ1-1; D gene unclear. V lost 5 bases and J lost 0, with 10 bases in between. The CDR3 loop spans 14 amino acids. CDR1 is MDHEN, CDR2 SYDVKM, per germline. The CDR3 DNA is TGTGCCAGCAGTCCAAGGTTCTTGAACACTGAAGCTTTCTTT. Residues: CASSPRFLNTEAFF.

The chain links TRBV5-8 to TRBJ2-3; 8 bases are a match to TRBD1. V trimming: 5 bases; J trimming: 2 bases; junction bases outside the gene matches: 7. The CDR3 has 15 residues. The germline V gene has CDR1 SGHTS and CDR2 YDEGEE. Here the CDR3 reads CASSYDRGSTDTQYF. The DNA for the CDR3 is TGTGCCAGCAGTTACGACAGGGGTTCCACAGATACGCAGTATTTT.

V is TRBV27 and J is TRBJ2-7; no clear D. The V and J ends lost 0 bases and 2 bases respectively, with 17 bases between them. The CDR3 spans 17 residues. Germline CDR1 reads MNHEY; CDR2 reads SMNVEV (reference sequence). The CDR3 sequence: CASSLSPSATIPYEQYF. The CDR3 DNA reads TGTGCCAGCAGTTTATCCCCCTCGGCCACGATTCCCTACGAGCAGTACTTC.

This clone was seen just once. The V gene is TRBV5-6, the J gene TRBJ1-3; D remains ambiguous. V was clipped by 4 bases and J by 2 bases, with 13 bases between them. Germline V CDR1 and CDR2: SGHDT, YYEEEE. CDR3 length: 15 amino acids. The CDR3 here is CASSGEVVPGNTIYF. The CDR3 nucleotides read TGTGCCAGCAGCGGAGAAGTAGTACCTGGAAACACCATATATTTT.

The rearrangement uses TRBV7-2 and TRBJ2-7; 8 bases align to TRBD1. Germline CDR1 is SGHTA and CDR2 is FQGNSA. The CDR3 loop spans 14 amino acids. The trim removed 0 bases at V and 3 bases at J, leaving 1 base unmatched. The CDR3 region is CASSLADRGYEQYF. The CDR3 DNA sequence: TGTGCCAGCAGCTTAGCAGACAGGGGCTACGAGCAGTACTTC.

The chain has TRBV6-1 and TRBJ1-1; D is unresolved. V gave up 7 bases and J gave up 0 bases, with 12 bases separating them. The CDR3 loop spans 14 amino acids. In germline, CDR1 is MNHNS, CDR2 SASEGT. CDR3 in DNA: TGTGCCAGCACCAACTTGGTGATGAACACTGAAGCTTTCTTT. Protein product: CASTNLVMNTEAFF.

The genes are TRBV4-3 and TRBJ2-7; the D gene is possibly TRBD1 (5 bases). Germline V CDR1 and CDR2: LGHNA, YSLEER. V gave up 0 bases and J gave up 7 bases, with 13 bases separating them. The CDR3 has 14 amino acids. The CDR3 sequence is CASSQDKTVREQYF. CDR3 DNA sequence: TGCGCCAGCAGCCAAGATAAGACAGTGCGGGAGCAGTACTTC.

This clone appeared a single time. The chain is built from TRBV9 and TRBJ1-4, with D tentatively TRBD1 (5 bases). Trimming left V 3 bases short and J 0 bases short, with 9 bases between. The CDR3 runs to 15 residues. Germline V CDR1 and CDR2: SGDLS, YYNGEE. The CDR3 reads CASSAWGSTNEKLFF. DNA for the CDR3: TGTGCCAGCAGCGCGTGGGGGTCAACTAATGAAAAACTGTTTTTT. The full variable domain, in which reference TRBV9 and TRBJ1-4 provide the parts outside the CDR3, is DSGVTQTPKHLITATGQRVTLRCSPRSGDLSVYWYQQSLDQGLQFLIQYYNGEERAKGNILERFSAQQFPDLHSELNLSSLELGDSALYFCASSAWGSTNEKLFFGSGTQLSVL.